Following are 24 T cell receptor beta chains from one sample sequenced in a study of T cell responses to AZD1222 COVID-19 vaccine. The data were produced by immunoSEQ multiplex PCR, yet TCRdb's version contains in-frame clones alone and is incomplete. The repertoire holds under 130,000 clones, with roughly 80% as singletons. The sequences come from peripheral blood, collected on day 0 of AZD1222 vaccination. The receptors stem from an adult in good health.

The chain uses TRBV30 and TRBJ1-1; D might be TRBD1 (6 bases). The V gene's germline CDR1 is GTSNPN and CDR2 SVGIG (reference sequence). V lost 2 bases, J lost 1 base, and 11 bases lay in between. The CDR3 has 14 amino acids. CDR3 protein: CAWSSMTGNTEAFF. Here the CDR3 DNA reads TGTGCCTGGAGTTCGATGACAGGGAACACTGAAGCTTTCTTT.

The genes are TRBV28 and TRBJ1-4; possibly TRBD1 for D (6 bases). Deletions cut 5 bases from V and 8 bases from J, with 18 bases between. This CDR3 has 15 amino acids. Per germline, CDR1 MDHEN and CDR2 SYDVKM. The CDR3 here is CASSVSGDEGEKLFF. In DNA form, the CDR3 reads TGTGCCAGCAGTGTTTCAGGGGACGAGGGGGAAAAACTGTTTTTT.

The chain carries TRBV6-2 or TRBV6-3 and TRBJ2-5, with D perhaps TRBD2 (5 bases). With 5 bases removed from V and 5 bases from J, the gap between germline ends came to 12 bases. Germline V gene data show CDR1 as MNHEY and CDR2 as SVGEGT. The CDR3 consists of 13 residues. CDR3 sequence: CASSPRGRETQYF. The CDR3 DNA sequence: TGTGCCAGCAGTCCCCGGGGTAGGGAGACCCAGTACTTC.

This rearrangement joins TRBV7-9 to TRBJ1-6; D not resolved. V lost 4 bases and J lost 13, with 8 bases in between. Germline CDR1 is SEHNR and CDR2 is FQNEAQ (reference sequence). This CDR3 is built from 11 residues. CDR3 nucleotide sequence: TGTGCCAGCAGCTCCGAAAGTCCCCTCCACTTT. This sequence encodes CASSSESPLHF.

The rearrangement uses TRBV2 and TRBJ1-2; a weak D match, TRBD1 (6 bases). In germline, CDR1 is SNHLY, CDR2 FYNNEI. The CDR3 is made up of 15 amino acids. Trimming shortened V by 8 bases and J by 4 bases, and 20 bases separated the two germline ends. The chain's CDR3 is CASLEGGIRAYGYTF. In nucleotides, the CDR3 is TGTGCCAGCCTTGAAGGGGGGATAAGGGCCTATGGCTACACCTTC.

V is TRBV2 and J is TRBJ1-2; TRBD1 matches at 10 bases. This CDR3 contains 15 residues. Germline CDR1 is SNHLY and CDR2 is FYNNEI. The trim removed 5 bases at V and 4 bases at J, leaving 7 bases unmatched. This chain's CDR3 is CASSLGGQGGYGYTF. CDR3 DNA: TGTGCCAGCAGTCTCGGCGGACAGGGGGGCTATGGCTACACCTTC.

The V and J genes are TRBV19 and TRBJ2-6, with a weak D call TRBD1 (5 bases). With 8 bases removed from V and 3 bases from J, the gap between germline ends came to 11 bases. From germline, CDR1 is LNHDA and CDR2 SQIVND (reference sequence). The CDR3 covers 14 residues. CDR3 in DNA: TGTGCCAGTTGGGGCGGTAGTGGGGCCAACGTCCTGACTTTC. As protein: CASWGGSGANVLTF.

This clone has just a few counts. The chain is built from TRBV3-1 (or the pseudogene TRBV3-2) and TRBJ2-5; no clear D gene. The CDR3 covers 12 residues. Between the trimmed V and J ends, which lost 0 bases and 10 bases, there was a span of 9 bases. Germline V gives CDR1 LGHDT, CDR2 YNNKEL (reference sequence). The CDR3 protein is CASSQDRSNQYF. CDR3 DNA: TGTGCCAGCAGCCAAGACCGGTCGAACCAGTACTTC.

CDR3 nucleotides: TGTGCCAGCAGCCGGACAGCTCCCTATGGCTACACCTTC. This gives the protein CASSRTAPYGYTF. The rearrangement uses TRBV6-2 or TRBV6-3 and TRBJ1-2, with D possibly being TRBD1 (6 bases). V was clipped by 6 bases and J by 4 bases, with 12 bases between them. The CDR3 sequence is 13 residues long. Germline CDR1 reads MNHEY; CDR2 reads SVGEGT.

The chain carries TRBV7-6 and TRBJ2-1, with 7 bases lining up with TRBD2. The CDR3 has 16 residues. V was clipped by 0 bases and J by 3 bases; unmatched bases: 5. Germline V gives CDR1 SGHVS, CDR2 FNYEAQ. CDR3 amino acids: CASSLAPGGIYNEQFF. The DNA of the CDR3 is TGTGCCAGCAGCTTAGCGCCCGGGGGGATCTACAATGAGCAGTTCTTC.

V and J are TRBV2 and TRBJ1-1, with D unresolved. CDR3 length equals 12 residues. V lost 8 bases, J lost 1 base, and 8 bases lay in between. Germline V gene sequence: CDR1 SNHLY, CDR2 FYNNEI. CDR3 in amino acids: CASVSGNTEAFF. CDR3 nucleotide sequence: TGTGCCAGCGTTTCGGGGAACACTGAAGCTTTCTTT.

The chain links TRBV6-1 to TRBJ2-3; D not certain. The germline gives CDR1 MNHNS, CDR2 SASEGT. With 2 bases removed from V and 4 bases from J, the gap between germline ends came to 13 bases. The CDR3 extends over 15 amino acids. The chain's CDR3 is CASSETWSEADTQYF. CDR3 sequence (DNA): TGTGCCAGCAGTGAAACCTGGTCCGAGGCAGATACGCAGTATTTT.

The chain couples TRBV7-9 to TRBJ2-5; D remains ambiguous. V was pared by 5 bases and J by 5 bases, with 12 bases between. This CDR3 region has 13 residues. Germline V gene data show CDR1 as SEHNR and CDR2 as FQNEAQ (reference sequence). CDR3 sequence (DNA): TGTGCCAGCAGCCCCCGCAATACTGAGACCCAGTACTTC. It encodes CASSPRNTETQYF.

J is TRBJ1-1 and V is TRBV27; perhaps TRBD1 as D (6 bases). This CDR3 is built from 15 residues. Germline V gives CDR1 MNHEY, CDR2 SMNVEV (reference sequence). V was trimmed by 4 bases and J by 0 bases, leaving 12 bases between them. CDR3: CASSSTGIMNTEAFF. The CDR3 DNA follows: TGTGCCAGCAGTTCGACAGGCATCATGAACACTGAAGCTTTCTTT.

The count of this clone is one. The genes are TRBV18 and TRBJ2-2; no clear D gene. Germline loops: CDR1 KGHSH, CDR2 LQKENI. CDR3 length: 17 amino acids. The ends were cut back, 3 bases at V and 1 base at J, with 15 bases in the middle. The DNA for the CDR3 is TGTGCCAGCTCACCGTTCGGCCAGGCCGAGAACACCGGGGAGCTGTTTTTT. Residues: CASSPFGQAENTGELFF.

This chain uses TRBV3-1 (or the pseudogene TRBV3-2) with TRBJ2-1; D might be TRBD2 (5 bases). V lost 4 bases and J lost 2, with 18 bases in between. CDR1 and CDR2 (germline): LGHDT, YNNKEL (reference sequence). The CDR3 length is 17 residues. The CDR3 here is CASSPVGAGFTYNEQFF. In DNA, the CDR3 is TGTGCCAGCAGCCCAGTGGGAGCAGGTTTCACCTACAATGAGCAGTTCTTC.

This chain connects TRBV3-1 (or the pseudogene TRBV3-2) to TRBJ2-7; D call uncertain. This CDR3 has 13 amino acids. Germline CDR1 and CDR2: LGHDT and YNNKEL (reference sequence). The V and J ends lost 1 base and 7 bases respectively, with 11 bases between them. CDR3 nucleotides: TGTGCCAGCAGCCAAGCCTGGACGCGAGAGCAGTACTTC. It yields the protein CASSQAWTREQYF.

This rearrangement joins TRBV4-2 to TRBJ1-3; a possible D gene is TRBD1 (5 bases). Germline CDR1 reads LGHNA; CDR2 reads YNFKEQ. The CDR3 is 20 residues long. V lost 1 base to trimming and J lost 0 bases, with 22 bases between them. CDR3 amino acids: CASSQVMGLRGTSSGNTIYF. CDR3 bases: TGTGCCAGCAGCCAAGTGATGGGACTAAGGGGTACAAGCTCTGGAAACACCATATATTTT.

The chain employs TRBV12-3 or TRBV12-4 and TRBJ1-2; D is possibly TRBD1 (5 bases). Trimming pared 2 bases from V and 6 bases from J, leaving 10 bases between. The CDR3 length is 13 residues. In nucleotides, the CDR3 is TGTGCCAGCAGTTTAAGCGGGACGGATGGCTACACCTTC. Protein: CASSLSGTDGYTF.

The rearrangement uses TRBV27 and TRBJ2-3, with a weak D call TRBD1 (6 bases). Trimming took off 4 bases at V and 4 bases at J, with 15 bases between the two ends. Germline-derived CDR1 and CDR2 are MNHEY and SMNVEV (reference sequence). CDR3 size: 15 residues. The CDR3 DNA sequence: TGTGCCAGCAGTTCTCACAGGGAGAATTCAGATACGCAGTATTTT. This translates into CASSSHRENSDTQYF.

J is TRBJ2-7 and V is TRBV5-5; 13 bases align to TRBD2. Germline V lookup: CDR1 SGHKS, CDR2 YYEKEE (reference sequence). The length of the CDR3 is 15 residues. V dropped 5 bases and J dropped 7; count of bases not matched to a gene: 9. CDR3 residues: CASRTGLAGALEQYF. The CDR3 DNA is TGTGCCAGCAGGACTGGACTAGCGGGGGCTCTGGAGCAGTACTTC.

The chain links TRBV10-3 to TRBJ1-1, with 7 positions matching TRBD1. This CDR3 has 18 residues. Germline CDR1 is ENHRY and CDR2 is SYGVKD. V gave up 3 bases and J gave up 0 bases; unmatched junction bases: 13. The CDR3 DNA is TGTGCCATCAGTGAATACTTACCGGGACAGAAAATGAACACTGAAGCTTTCTTT. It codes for CAISEYLPGQKMNTEAFF.

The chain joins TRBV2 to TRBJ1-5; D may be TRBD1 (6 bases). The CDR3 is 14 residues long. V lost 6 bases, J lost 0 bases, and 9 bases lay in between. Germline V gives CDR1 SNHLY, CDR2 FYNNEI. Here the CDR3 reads CASRMDSSNQPQHF. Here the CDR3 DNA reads TGTGCCAGCAGGATGGACAGTAGCAATCAGCCCCAGCATTTT.

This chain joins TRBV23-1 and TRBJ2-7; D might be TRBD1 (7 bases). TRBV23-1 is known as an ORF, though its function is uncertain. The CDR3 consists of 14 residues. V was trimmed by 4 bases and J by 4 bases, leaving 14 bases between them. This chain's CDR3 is CASSRVQGTYEQYF. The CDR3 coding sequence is TGCGCCAGCAGTCGCGTACAGGGGACTTACGAGCAGTACTTC.